The sequence of this T cell receptor beta chain was determined in a study of blood T cell repertoires in COVID-19. Study in general: Spain, Italy and the United States supplied samples that represented acute and convalescent COVID-19. Sample material is recorded as cDNA or gDNA derived from T cells, B-cell-depleted T cells, or PBMCs.

Authors' methods: Amplification of reference gene primers provided the estimated nucleated cell counts. Measured with immunoSEQ multiplex PCR; TCRdb has only the in-frame clones, and not every one. From that table come the V and J calls and clone size; the DNA was used to work out D and trimming. Here the sample spans a few hundred thousand clones, around 88% being singletons. The CDR3 length is 12 residues. The V end was cut by 2 bases, the J end by 4 bases, with 8 bases between. From germline, CDR1 is GTSNPN and CDR2 SVGIG (reference sequence). A Seattle source enrolled patients during active infection and followed them longitudinally.

J is TRBJ1-1 and V is TRBV30, with a possible D match to TRBD1 (6 bases). The receptor was derived from a woman between 70 and 85 years old with COVID-19, enrolled during active disease. The sample consisted of peripheral blood. The CDR3 protein is CAWSPGATEAFF. CDR3 nucleotide sequence: TGTGCCTGGAGTCCAGGGGCCACTGAAGCTTTCTTT. Full variable domain (missing parts from reference TRBV30 and TRBJ1-1): SQTIHQWPATLVQPVGSPLSLECTVEGTSNPNLYWYRQAAGRGLQLLFYSVGIGQISSEVPQNLSASRPQDRQFILSSKKLLLSDSGFYLCAWSPGATEAFFGQGTRLTVV.